This is a list of T cell receptor beta chains from one sample in a study of blood T cells in healthy people across ages. TCRdb independently ran MiXCR on the 5' RACE reads; one entry per CDR3 protein. The sample lists approximately 680,000 distinct CDR3 sequences; 32% were seen once. Sequenced input: blood. The source of these receptors is a woman of 80 years or more in good health. CDR3s include the opening cysteine and the closing phenylalanine or tryptophan.

j_gene: TRBJ2-1
v_gene: TRBV5-1
CDR3aa: CASSLDSPSYNEQFF

j_gene: TRBJ1-2
v_gene: TRBV28
CDR3aa: CASSFDGRYGHTF

j_gene: TRBJ1-4
v_gene: TRBV5-6
CDR3aa: CASSLAGVTTNEKLFF

j_gene: TRBJ2-7
v_gene: TRBV7-2
CDR3aa: CASSLVSGGDSYEQYF

j_gene: TRBJ1-6
v_gene: TRBV5-1
CDR3aa: CASSLEGEGDSPLHF

j_gene: TRBJ2-1
v_gene: TRBV14
CDR3aa: CASSHTRDGGSNEQFF

j_gene: TRBJ1-4
v_gene: TRBV4-1
CDR3aa: CASSRVPGQLFF

j_gene: TRBJ1-1
v_gene: TRBV6-2/TRBV6-3
CDR3aa: CASVYSFGNTEAFF

j_gene: TRBJ2-3
v_gene: TRBV5-1
CDR3aa: CASSSGLAGGRSTDTQYF

j_gene: TRBJ2-4
v_gene: TRBV27
CDR3aa: CACSLRWGGENIQYF

j_gene: TRBJ1-6
v_gene: TRBV12-3/TRBV12-4
CDR3aa: CASRAAGQGNSPLHF

j_gene: TRBJ2-7
v_gene: TRBV7-9
CDR3aa: CASSQGPTGYYEQYF

j_gene: TRBJ2-2
v_gene: TRBV7-2
CDR3aa: CASSPLDRGELFF

j_gene: TRBJ1-2
v_gene: TRBV20-1
CDR3aa: CSAEGRQGNYGYTF

j_gene: TRBJ2-1
v_gene: TRBV7-2
CDR3aa: CASSLNGGQGRGEQFF

j_gene: TRBJ1-1
v_gene: TRBV4-2
CDR3aa: CASSHPGGEGTEAFF